This T cell receptor beta chain was obtained from a study of T cell responses to AZD1222 COVID-19 vaccine. Trimming stripped 1 base from V and 13 bases from J, with 16 bases between. The CDR3 totals 13 residues. Germline loops: CDR1 LNHDA, CDR2 SQIVND (reference sequence). Generated by immunoSEQ multiplex PCR, the TCRdb table keeps only in-frame clones and is missing some. The sample has approximately 130,000 clones, roughly 86% seen once. This clone was found a few times. The receptor comes from an adult who received the AZD1222 COVID-19 vaccine. This sample comprised peripheral blood, obtained 28 days after the second AZD1222 dose. V and J are TRBV19 and TRBJ1-2; D gene unclear. CDR3 region: CASSIAGRVATTF. CDR3 coding DNA: TGTGCCAGTAGTATAGCTGGCAGAGTGGCTACCACCTTC.